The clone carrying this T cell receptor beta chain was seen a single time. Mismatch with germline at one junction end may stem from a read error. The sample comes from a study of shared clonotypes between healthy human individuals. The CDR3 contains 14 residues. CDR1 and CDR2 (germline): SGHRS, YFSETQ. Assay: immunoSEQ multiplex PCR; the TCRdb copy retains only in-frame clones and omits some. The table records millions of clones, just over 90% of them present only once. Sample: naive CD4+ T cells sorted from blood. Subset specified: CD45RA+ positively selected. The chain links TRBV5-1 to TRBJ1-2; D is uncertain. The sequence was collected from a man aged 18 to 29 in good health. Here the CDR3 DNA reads TGCGCCAGCAGTTTGGTAGTGGCGTCCTATGGCTACACCTTC. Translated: CASSLVVASYGYTF.